This is a list of T cell receptor beta chains from one sample in a study of T-cell memory formation after mild COVID-19. TCRdb recomputed calls from the 5' RACE reads with MiXCR, one row per CDR3 protein. The repertoire consists of roughly 370,000 distinct CDR3 sequences, with roughly 15% occurring once and the leading ten covering 20% to 25%. Material for sequencing was PBMCs or a T cell subset sorted from them (not recorded which). The receptors derive from a man younger than 30 who had mild COVID-19 (a few samples of this study predate the infection). Cell type and time point are not known. CDR3s include the opening cysteine and the closing phenylalanine or tryptophan. Fields, in order: clone size, V gene, CDR3 protein. Clone size is shown for a subset of rows, as once, few, many or a class of expanded clone.

>few|TRBV11-2
CASRRVSTGNTIYF
>-|TRBV24-1
CATSDPGLGIHEQFF
>many|TRBV12-3/TRBV12-4
CASSLAQLMNTEAFF
>few|TRBV6-2/TRBV6-3
CASSRDLGELFF
>few|TRBV20-1
CSAQGGGPTDTQYF
>-|TRBV5-1
CASSLGGTLEETQYF
>-|TRBV28
CASSSGQVTDTQYF
>many|TRBV7-9
CASSPWDLHQETQYF
>many|TRBV7-8
CASSPSAETQYF
>-|TRBV4-3
CASSISGGSTGELFF
>few|TRBV14
CASSPRGGEQFF
>few|TRBV3-1
CASSYSPARQETQYF
>few|TRBV19
CASNPGRRTTEAFF
>-|TRBV6-6
CASSMDRGNGYTF
>-|TRBV29-1
CSVGYPIAWDYGYTF
>many|TRBV2
CASWTSGGASQETQYF
>-|TRBV14
CASSHSQNIQYF
>many|TRBV10-3
CAIKRGNTEAFF
>few|TRBV7-9
CASSVGQGVNEQYF
>few|TRBV20-1
CSARLAPLATQYF
>-|TRBV5-1
CASSWTNTGELFF
>-|TRBV7-9
CASSRLAGRRDTQYF
>many|TRBV20-1
CSATSGVNTEAFF
>-|TRBV18
CASSPPQAGRTGELFF
>few|TRBV7-2
CASSLSDGPYEQYF
>few|TRBV7-7
CASSPHRTKVNQPQHF
>-|TRBV5-4
CASSLGASGPTNEQFF
>-|TRBV7-2
CASSLSYATSQETQYF
>-|TRBV4-3
CASSQIIGTVGDGELFF
>few|TRBV7-9
CASSLLGENYGYTF
>-|TRBV7-2
CASSSRNQRFTGELFF
>-|TRBV29-1
CSVERLLAGGQSSYNEQFF
>few|TRBV4-1
CASSHARQGDRGYTF
>few|TRBV7-9
CASSPMDFSYEQYF
>few|TRBV6-5
CASSYSGDRGQGTQYF
>many|TRBV12-3/TRBV12-4
CASRLAGGQETQYF
>-|TRBV6-5
CASSYWGRVNTEAFF
>few|TRBV7-4
CASSSRPPSLGYGYTF
>-|TRBV7-2
CASSLASGPRETQYF